These T cell receptor beta chains were read from a single sample in a study of T cell responses to AZD1222 COVID-19 vaccine. This table comes from immunoSEQ multiplex PCR, and its TCRdb copy is limited to in-frame clones, with some not included. Here the sample spans 140,000 to 150,000 clones, 70% to 90% being singletons. Sequences were derived from peripheral blood, sampled 28 days after the second dose of the MenACWY control vaccine. The origin of the receptors is an adult who received the MenACWY meningococcal vaccine as a control. The CDR3 runs from the conserved cysteine through the conserved F or W. Each record gives: clone size, D gene, J gene, V gene, CDR3 length, CDR3 DNA, CDR3 protein. The D gene is left open where the match is weak. The size entry is marked missing in some rows and otherwise reads once, few, many or a size class.

. . TRBJ1-1 TRBV29-1 14 TGCAGCGTTGGTTGGGCGGCAGGGAACACTGAAGCTTTCTTT CSVGWAAGNTEAFF
. TRBD1 TRBJ2-1 TRBV7-3 15 TGTGCCAGCAGCAGTAGGGGGACAGACTACAATGAGCAGTTCTTC CASSSRGTDYNEQFF
. TRBD1 TRBJ1-2 TRBV28 13 TGTGCCAGCAGGGACAGGGGGCAGGATGGCTACACCTTC CASRDRGQDGYTF
. . TRBJ2-7 TRBV18 14 TGTGCCAGCTCACCAAGGCGGGATACCTACGAGCAGTACTTC CASSPRRDTYEQYF
. . TRBJ2-1 TRBV28 15 TGTGCCAGCACCCAAGGGGGAAGGGCCTACAATGAGCAGTTCTTC CASTQGGRAYNEQFF
. . TRBJ2-1 TRBV11-3 11 TGTGCCAGCAGCTTCCACAATGAGCAGTTCTTC CASSFHNEQFF
. . TRBJ1-3 TRBV18 16 TGTGCCAGCTCACCATTCCAGGGAGGTGGCGGAAACACCATATATTTT CASSPFQGGGGNTIYF
. TRBD1 TRBJ1-6 TRBV2 16 TGTGCCAGCAGTCTGGGACAGGGGTTCGGTAATTCACCCCTCCACTTT CASSLGQGFGNSPLHF
. . TRBJ1-6 TRBV2 13 TGTGCCAGCAGGAGCTCCTATAATTCACCCCTCCACTTT CASRSSYNSPLHF
. TRBD1 TRBJ1-2 TRBV6-5 13 TGTGCCAGCAGCTTCCGGACAGGGTATGGCTACACCTTC CASSFRTGYGYTF
. TRBD1 TRBJ1-6 TRBV24-1 15 TGTGCCACCAGCCCAGGGGGCCGTAATAATTCACCCCTCCACTTT CATSPGGRNNSPLHF
. TRBD2 TRBJ2-2 TRBV3-1/TRBV3-2 20 TGTGCCAGCAGCCACCGCGCATGCCTAGCGGGGGATTGGTACACCGGGGAGCTGTTTTTT CASSHRACLAGDWYTGELFF
. . TRBJ1-2 TRBV28 14 TGTGCCAGCAGTTTAGCACAGTCTAACTATGGCTACACCTTC CASSLAQSNYGYTF
. . TRBJ2-3 TRBV4-2 16 TGTGCCAGCAGCCCGGGAGGACAGGGATTCACAGATACGCAGTATTTT CASSPGGQGFTDTQYF
. . TRBJ1-2 TRBV11-3 15 TGTGCCAGCAGCTTAGATGGGACATCTAACTATGGCTACACCTTC CASSLDGTSNYGYTF
. . TRBJ1-1 TRBV4-1 15 TGCGCCAGCAGCCAAGGTCTCAGGTCCCCCACTGAAGCTTTCTTT CASSQGLRSPTEAFF
. . TRBJ1-5 TRBV3-1/TRBV3-2 16 TGTGCCAGCAATCAAGCACCGGACCGGGGCAATCAGCCCCAGCATTTT CASNQAPDRGNQPQHF
. . TRBJ1-2 TRBV30 12 TGTGCCTGGAGTCTGGGGGTGGGGGGCTACACCTTC CAWSLGVGGYTF
. . TRBJ2-7 TRBV7-6 14 TGTGCCAGCAGCCTCAAGACAGAGCCCTACGAGCAGTACTTC CASSLKTEPYEQYF
. TRBD2 TRBJ2-3 TRBV5-1 17 TGCGCCAGCAGCTTGGTGGCGACTAGCGGGGGGGCAGATACGCAGTATTTT CASSLVATSGGADTQYF
. . TRBJ1-5 TRBV5-6 13 TGTGCCAGCAGCTTGTGGGGTGGGCAGCCCCAGCATTTT CASSLWGGQPQHF
. . TRBJ1-4 TRBV27 14 TGTGCCAGCAGTTTGGAGGGGGTTCATGAAAAACTGTTTTTT CASSLEGVHEKLFF
. . TRBJ1-2 TRBV7-2 14 TGTGCCAGCAGCCCGGGGCCTACCAGGGATGGCTACACCTTC CASSPGPTRDGYTF
once TRBD1 TRBJ1-4 TRBV24-1 13 TGTGCCACCAGTGGTAGGGACAGGGAAAAACTGTTTTTT CATSGRDREKLFF
. . TRBJ2-3 TRBV7-9 14 TGTGCCAGCAGCCCCTTGAGGGCCCCAGATACGCAGTATTTT CASSPLRAPDTQYF
once . TRBJ1-6 TRBV27 13 TGTGCCAGCAGTTTATTAGGGGGTTCACCCCTCCACTTT CASSLLGGSPLHF
few . TRBJ1-1 TRBV9 15 TGTGCCAGCAGCGTAGAGTTAGGGGGGGGCACTGAAGCTTTCTTT CASSVELGGGTEAFF
. . TRBJ2-7 TRBV6-5 12 TGTGCGGCAGGGGGGAATAATTACGAGCAGTACTTC CAAGGNNYEQYF
. . TRBJ1-6 TRBV9 13 TGTGCCAGCAGCGCTTACAGGGAATCACCCCTCCACTTT CASSAYRESPLHF
. . TRBJ1-2 TRBV9 17 TGTGCCAGCAGCGTAGGTTGGGTCCCCCTTGCCAACTATGGCTACACCTTC CASSVGWVPLANYGYTF
once . TRBJ2-1 TRBV28 13 TGTGCCAGCAGGGGGGACGGCTACAATGAGCAGTTCTTC CASRGDGYNEQFF
. TRBD1 TRBJ1-4 TRBV5-1 15 TGCGCCAGCAGCGCCGACAGGGGTGCTAATGAAAAACTGTTTTTT CASSADRGANEKLFF
. TRBD1 TRBJ1-1 TRBV28 14 TGTGCCAGCAGTAGACAGGGAAGGAACACTGAAGCTTTCTTT CASSRQGRNTEAFF
few . TRBJ1-2 TRBV7-2 15 TGTGCCAGCAGCTCAGATATGGGTTTCCTCTATGGCTACACCTTC CASSSDMGFLYGYTF
. . TRBJ2-7 TRBV2 11 TGTGCCAGCAGCCCATTCTACGAGCAGTACTTC CASSPFYEQYF
. . TRBJ1-5 TRBV11-2 14 TGTGCCGGGGGAGAAAGTGAGGGCAATCAGCCCCAGCATTTT CAGGESEGNQPQHF
. . TRBJ1-5 TRBV7-2 16 TGTGCCAGCAGTTCCATGACGGGGAACAGCAATCAGCCCCAGCATTTT CASSSMTGNSNQPQHF
once TRBD2 TRBJ2-1 TRBV6-4 14 TGTGCCAGCAGTGTAACTAGCGGGAGATCTGAGCAGTTCTTC CASSVTSGRSEQFF
. . TRBJ2-5 TRBV20-1 11 TGCAGTGCTCTGTTGTCGGAGACCCAGTACTTC CSALLSETQYF
. . TRBJ1-3 TRBV28 15 TGTGCCAGCAGAAGGAGGAGGGAACGAGGAAACACCATATATTTT CASRRRRERGNTIYF
. . TRBJ1-1 TRBV6-2/TRBV6-3 15 TGTGCCAGCAGTTACTCGACTCGGGGCTACACTGAAGCTTTCTTT CASSYSTRGYTEAFF
once TRBD1 TRBJ1-3 TRBV18 16 TGTGCCAGCTCACTAAAAGGGACAGGCTCTGGAAACACCATATATTTT CASSLKGTGSGNTIYF
. . TRBJ1-1 TRBV12-3/TRBV12-4 11 TGTGCCAGCAGCCTAGACACTGAAGCTTTCTTT CASSLDTEAFF
. . TRBJ1-5 TRBV21-1 14 TGTGCCAGCAGCAAACAGAATCTTGGTCAGCCCCAGCATTTT CASSKQNLGQPQHF
. . TRBJ2-6 TRBV28 18 TGTGCCAGCACCTCAAAGAGGGCAGGTACTCCTGGGGCCAACGTCCTGACTTTC CASTSKRAGTPGANVLTF
. . TRBJ1-6 TRBV2 16 TGTGCCAGCAGTCTTAATTCGGGACATAATAATTCACCCCTCCACTTT CASSLNSGHNNSPLHF
once . TRBJ1-4 TRBV9 16 TGTGCCAGCAGCGTATCTGGTGGAGGAGCTAATGAAAAACTGTTTTTT CASSVSGGGANEKLFF
. TRBD1 TRBJ2-7 TRBV6-4 15 TGTGCCAGCAGTGACAAGGCAGGGGGCTCCTACGAGCAGTACTTC CASSDKAGGSYEQYF
. . TRBJ2-7 TRBV5-4 15 TGTGCCAGCAGCACCCCCAACTGGGTAAACGGCGAGCAGTACTTC CASSTPNWVNGEQYF
. . TRBJ1-5 TRBV5-1 15 TGCGCCAGCAGCTTGGACTCAGTCAGCAATCAGCCCCAGCATTTT CASSLDSVSNQPQHF
. . TRBJ1-6 TRBV12-2 15 TGTGCAAGTCGCTTAGAAAAGGGAGCCCATTCACCCCTCCACTTT CASRLEKGAHSPLHF